This is a list of T cell receptor beta chains from one sample in a study of cytomegalovirus exposure and HLA in healthy donors. Assay used: immunoSEQ multiplex PCR; TCRdb lists only in-frame clones, some missing. The sample carries under 150,000 clones, about 85% recorded once. Sequenced sample: PBMCs. Receptors were obtained from a boy younger than 18 in good health and CMV-seronegative. CDR3s include the opening cysteine and the closing phenylalanine or tryptophan. Each record gives: J gene, CDR3 length, D gene, V gene, clone size, CDR3 protein, CDR3 DNA. The D gene is left open where the match is weak. Size tells how often a clone was seen (once, few, many) or the class of an expanded clone, and some rows leave it out.

j_gene: TRBJ1-5; len: 15; d_gene: TRBD1; v_gene: TRBV19; abundance: NA; CDR3aa: CASTQTGGPTGPQHF; CDR3nt: TGTGCCAGTACCCAGACAGGGGGCCCCACAGGGCCCCAGCATTTT
j_gene: TRBJ1-1; len: 11; d_gene: NA; v_gene: TRBV7-9; abundance: NA; CDR3aa: CASGYGTEAFF; CDR3nt: TGTGCCAGCGGTTACGGCACTGAAGCTTTCTTT
j_gene: TRBJ2-1; len: 13; d_gene: NA; v_gene: TRBV4-1; abundance: NA; CDR3aa: CASSQDVGDEQFF; CDR3nt: TGCGCCAGCAGCCAAGATGTAGGGGATGAGCAGTTCTTC
j_gene: TRBJ2-7; len: 16; d_gene: TRBD1; v_gene: TRBV4-1; abundance: NA; CDR3aa: CASSPQGQGSSYEQYF; CDR3nt: TGCGCCAGCAGCCCGCAGGGACAGGGGAGCTCCTACGAGCAGTACTTC
j_gene: TRBJ2-7; len: 14; d_gene: NA; v_gene: TRBV7-3; abundance: NA; CDR3aa: CASRRKQGDYEQYF; CDR3nt: TGTGCCAGCAGGCGGAAACAGGGAGACTACGAGCAGTACTTC
j_gene: TRBJ1-1; len: 16; d_gene: TRBD1; v_gene: TRBV7-2; abundance: once; CDR3aa: CASSSPPGGVNTEAFF; CDR3nt: TGTGCCAGCAGTTCTCCCCCAGGGGGTGTGAACACTGAAGCTTTCTTT
j_gene: TRBJ2-7; len: 17; d_gene: NA; v_gene: TRBV29-1; abundance: NA; CDR3aa: CSETPGHPLTRTYEQYF; CDR3nt: TGCAGCGAGACCCCGGGACACCCTTTGACAAGGACCTACGAGCAGTACTTC
j_gene: TRBJ2-5; len: 15; d_gene: TRBD1; v_gene: TRBV7-2; abundance: NA; CDR3aa: CASSPDRGAGETQYF; CDR3nt: TGTGCCAGCAGCCCTGACAGGGGAGCAGGAGAGACCCAGTACTTC
j_gene: TRBJ2-7; len: 13; d_gene: TRBD1; v_gene: TRBV9; abundance: NA; CDR3aa: CASSVGGGGEQYF; CDR3nt: TGTGCCAGCAGCGTAGGAGGGGGCGGCGAGCAGTACTTC
j_gene: TRBJ1-4; len: 15; d_gene: TRBD1; v_gene: TRBV5-1; abundance: NA; CDR3aa: CASRPGTGRNEKLFF; CDR3nt: TGCGCCAGCAGGCCCGGGACAGGAAGGAATGAAAAACTGTTTTTT
j_gene: TRBJ2-7; len: 12; d_gene: NA; v_gene: TRBV11-2; abundance: NA; CDR3aa: CASRPSSYEQYF; CDR3nt: TGTGCCAGCAGACCGAGCTCCTACGAGCAGTACTTC
j_gene: TRBJ2-7; len: 12; d_gene: NA; v_gene: TRBV6-6; abundance: NA; CDR3aa: CASSPTAYEQYF; CDR3nt: TGTGCCAGCAGTCCGACTGCCTACGAGCAGTACTTC
j_gene: TRBJ2-7; len: 15; d_gene: TRBD1; v_gene: TRBV6-5; abundance: NA; CDR3aa: CASSSGGTGAYEQYF; CDR3nt: TGTGCCAGCAGCAGCGGAGGGACAGGGGCCTACGAGCAGTACTTC
j_gene: TRBJ2-1; len: 17; d_gene: TRBD2; v_gene: TRBV4-1; abundance: few; CDR3aa: CASSQDRTGGTGDEQFF; CDR3nt: TGCGCCAGCAGCCAAGACCGGACGGGGGGGACTGGGGATGAGCAGTTCTTC
j_gene: TRBJ1-1; len: 14; d_gene: NA; v_gene: TRBV7-9; abundance: NA; CDR3aa: CASSLTRGYTEAFF; CDR3nt: TGTGCCAGCAGCTTAACCCGCGGCTACACTGAAGCTTTCTTT
j_gene: TRBJ1-3; len: 15; d_gene: NA; v_gene: TRBV9; abundance: once; CDR3aa: CASSVGPSSGNTIYF; CDR3nt: TGTGCCAGCAGCGTGGGGCCCTCGTCTGGAAACACCATATATTTT
j_gene: TRBJ1-5; len: 14; d_gene: NA; v_gene: TRBV7-2; abundance: NA; CDR3aa: CASSLHSDNQPQHF; CDR3nt: TGTGCCAGCAGCTTGCACTCTGACAATCAGCCCCAGCATTTT
j_gene: TRBJ1-1; len: 15; d_gene: TRBD1; v_gene: TRBV6-1; abundance: NA; CDR3aa: CATSRDRGPNTEAFF; CDR3nt: TGTGCCACCAGCCGGGACAGGGGGCCGAACACTGAAGCTTTCTTT
j_gene: TRBJ2-7; len: 13; d_gene: NA; v_gene: TRBV4-3; abundance: NA; CDR3aa: CASSQDLADEQYF; CDR3nt: TGCGCCAGCAGCCAAGATCTAGCCGACGAGCAGTACTTC
j_gene: TRBJ1-1; len: 17; d_gene: NA; v_gene: TRBV19; abundance: NA; CDR3aa: CASSNTPRGYLNTEAFF; CDR3nt: TGTGCCAGTAGTAACACCCCGCGGGGCTACCTGAACACTGAAGCTTTCTTT
j_gene: TRBJ1-1; len: 14; d_gene: NA; v_gene: TRBV5-8; abundance: NA; CDR3aa: CASSLGRRNTEAFF; CDR3nt: TGTGCCAGCAGCTTGGGCAGGCGTAACACTGAAGCTTTCTTT
j_gene: TRBJ2-1; len: 19; d_gene: TRBD1; v_gene: TRBV18; abundance: NA; CDR3aa: CASSPPARGRVSSYNEQFF; CDR3nt: TGTGCCAGCTCACCACCAGCCAGGGGGCGCGTGAGCTCCTACAATGAGCAGTTCTTC
j_gene: TRBJ1-5; len: 12; d_gene: NA; v_gene: TRBV21-1; abundance: NA; CDR3aa: CASSKDKQDQHF; CDR3nt: TGTGCCAGCAGCAAAGATAAGCAGGACCAGCATTTT
j_gene: TRBJ2-7; len: 13; d_gene: NA; v_gene: TRBV7-2; abundance: NA; CDR3aa: CASSLGSVYEQYF; CDR3nt: TGTGCCAGCAGCTTAGGTAGCGTCTACGAGCAGTACTTC
j_gene: TRBJ2-2; len: 13; d_gene: TRBD1; v_gene: TRBV12-5; abundance: once; CDR3aa: CAIRTGNTGELFF; CDR3nt: TGTGCGATCCGGACAGGGAATACCGGGGAGCTGTTTTTT
j_gene: TRBJ2-1; len: 14; d_gene: TRBD2; v_gene: TRBV19; abundance: NA; CDR3aa: CASSMTSGRGEQFF; CDR3nt: TGTGCCAGTAGTATGACTAGCGGGAGGGGTGAGCAGTTCTTC